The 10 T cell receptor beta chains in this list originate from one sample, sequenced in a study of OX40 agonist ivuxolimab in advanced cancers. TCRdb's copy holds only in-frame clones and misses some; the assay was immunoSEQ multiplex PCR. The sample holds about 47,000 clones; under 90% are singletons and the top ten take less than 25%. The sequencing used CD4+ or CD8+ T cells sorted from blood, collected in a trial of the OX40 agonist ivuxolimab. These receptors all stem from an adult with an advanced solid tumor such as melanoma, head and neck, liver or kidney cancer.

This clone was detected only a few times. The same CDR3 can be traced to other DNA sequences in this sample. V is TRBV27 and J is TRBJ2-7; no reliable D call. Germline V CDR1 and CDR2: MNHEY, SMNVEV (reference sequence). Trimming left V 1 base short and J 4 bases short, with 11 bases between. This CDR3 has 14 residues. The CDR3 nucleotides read TGTGCCAGCAGTTTATTAGACTCCTTGTACGAGCAGTACTTC. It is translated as CASSLLDSLYEQYF.

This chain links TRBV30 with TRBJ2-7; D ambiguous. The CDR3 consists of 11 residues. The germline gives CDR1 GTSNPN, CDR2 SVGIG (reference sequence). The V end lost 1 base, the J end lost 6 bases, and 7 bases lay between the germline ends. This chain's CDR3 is CAWSASVEQYF. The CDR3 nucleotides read TGTGCCTGGAGTGCTTCAGTCGAGCAGTACTTC. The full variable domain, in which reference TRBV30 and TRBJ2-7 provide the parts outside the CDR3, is SQTIHQWPATLVQPVGSPLSLECTVEGTSNPNLYWYRQAAGRGLQLLFYSVGIGQISSEVPQNLSASRPQDRQFILSSKKLLLSDSGFYLCAWSASVEQYFGPGTRLTVT.

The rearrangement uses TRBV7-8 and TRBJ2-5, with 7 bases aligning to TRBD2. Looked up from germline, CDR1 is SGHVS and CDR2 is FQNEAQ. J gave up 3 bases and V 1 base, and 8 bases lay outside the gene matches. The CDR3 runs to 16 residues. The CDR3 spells CASSLGGGGGKETQYF. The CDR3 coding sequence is TGTGCCAGCAGCTTAGGGGGGGGTGGCGGAAAAGAGACCCAGTACTTC.

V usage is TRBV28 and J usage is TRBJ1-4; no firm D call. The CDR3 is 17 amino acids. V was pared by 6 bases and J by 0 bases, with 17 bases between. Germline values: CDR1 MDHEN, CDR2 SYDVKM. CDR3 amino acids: CASRVSQVGATNEKLFF. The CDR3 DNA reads TGTGCCAGCAGGGTATCGCAAGTAGGTGCAACTAATGAAAAACTGTTTTTT.

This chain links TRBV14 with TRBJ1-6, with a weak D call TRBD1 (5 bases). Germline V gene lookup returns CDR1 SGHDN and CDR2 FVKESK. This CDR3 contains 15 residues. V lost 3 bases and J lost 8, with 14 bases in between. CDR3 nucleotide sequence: TGTGCCAGCAGCCACAGGGTTTCTACGGATTCACCCCTCCACTTT. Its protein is CASSHRVSTDSPLHF.

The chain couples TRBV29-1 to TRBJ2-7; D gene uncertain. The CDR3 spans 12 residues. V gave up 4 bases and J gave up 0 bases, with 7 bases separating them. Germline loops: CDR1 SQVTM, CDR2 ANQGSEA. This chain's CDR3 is CSVVVISYEQYF. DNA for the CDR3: TGCAGCGTTGTTGTCATCTCCTACGAGCAGTACTTC.

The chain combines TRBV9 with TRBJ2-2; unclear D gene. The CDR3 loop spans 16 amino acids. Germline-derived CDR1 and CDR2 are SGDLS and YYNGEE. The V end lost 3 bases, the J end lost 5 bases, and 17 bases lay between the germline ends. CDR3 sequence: CASSDRPTASTGELFF. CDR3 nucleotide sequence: TGTGCCAGCAGCGACAGACCAACCGCATCGACCGGGGAGCTGTTTTTT.

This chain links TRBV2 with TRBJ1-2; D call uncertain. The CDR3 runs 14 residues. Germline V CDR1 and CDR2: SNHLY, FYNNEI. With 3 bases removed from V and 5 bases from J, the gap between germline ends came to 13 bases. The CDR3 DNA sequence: TGTGCCAGCAGTGACTTTGGCAGTTTTTATGGCTACACCTTC. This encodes CASSDFGSFYGYTF.

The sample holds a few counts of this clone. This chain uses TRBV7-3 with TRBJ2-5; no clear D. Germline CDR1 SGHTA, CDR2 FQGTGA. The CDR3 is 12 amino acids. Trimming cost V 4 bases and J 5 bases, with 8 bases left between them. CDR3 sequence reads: CASSYAWETQYF. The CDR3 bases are TGTGCCAGCAGCTACGCCTGGGAGACCCAGTACTTC.

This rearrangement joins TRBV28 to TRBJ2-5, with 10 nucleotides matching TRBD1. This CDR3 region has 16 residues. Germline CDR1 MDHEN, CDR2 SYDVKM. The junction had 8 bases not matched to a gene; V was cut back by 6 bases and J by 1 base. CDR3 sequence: CASSQTGQGFQETQYF. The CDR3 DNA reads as TGTGCCAGCAGCCAAACGGGACAGGGGTTCCAAGAGACCCAGTACTTC.